The rows below give T cell receptor beta chains drawn from one sample of a study of cytomegalovirus exposure and HLA in healthy donors. Profiled with immunoSEQ multiplex PCR; TCRdb holds only in-frame clones, not every one. The sample lists approximately 150,000 clones, about 89% occurring once. The sequenced sample was PBMCs. These receptors were taken from a young man in good health and CMV-seronegative. The CDR3 runs from the conserved cysteine through the conserved F or W. The order of the fields is CDR3 length, J gene, V gene, CDR3 protein.

11	TRBJ2-1	TRBV20-1	CSAPTYNEQFF
16	TRBJ2-5	TRBV14	CASSQALRGQRETQYF
15	TRBJ2-5	TRBV7-2	CASSFSGLAGGLGNF
16	TRBJ2-5	TRBV7-9	CASSPRTSGGRETQYF
13	TRBJ2-1	TRBV10-3	CAIRGGQDNEQFF
15	TRBJ2-5	TRBV7-8	CASIGGAGTTETQYF
17	TRBJ2-3	TRBV27	CASSIKTSSRSTDTQYF
14	TRBJ2-1	TRBV2	CATWGLAGTNEQFF
12	TRBJ1-1	TRBV27	CASRTGATEAFF
15	TRBJ2-7	TRBV5-1	CASSLEASGWYEQYF
17	TRBJ1-5	TRBV19	CASKIGQDDYSNQPQHF
14	TRBJ2-7	TRBV30	CAWRAARGHNEQYF
16	TRBJ2-4	TRBV5-4	CASSFEGGLAKNIQYF
16	TRBJ2-3	TRBV6-5	CASSYSGTASTDTQYF